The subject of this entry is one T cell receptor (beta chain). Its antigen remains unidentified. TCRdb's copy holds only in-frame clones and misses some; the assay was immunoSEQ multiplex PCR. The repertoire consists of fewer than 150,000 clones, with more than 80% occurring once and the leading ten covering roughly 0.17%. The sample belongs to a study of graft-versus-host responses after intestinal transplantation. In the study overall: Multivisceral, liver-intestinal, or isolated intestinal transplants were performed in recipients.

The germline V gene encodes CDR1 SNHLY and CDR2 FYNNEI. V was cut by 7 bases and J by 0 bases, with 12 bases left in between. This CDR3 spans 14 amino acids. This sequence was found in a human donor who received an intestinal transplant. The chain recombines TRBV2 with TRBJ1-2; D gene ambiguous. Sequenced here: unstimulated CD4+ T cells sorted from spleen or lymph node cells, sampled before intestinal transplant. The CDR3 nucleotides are TGTGCCAGCATAGAAAGACGAGCTAACTATGGCTACACCTTC. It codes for CASIERRANYGYTF.